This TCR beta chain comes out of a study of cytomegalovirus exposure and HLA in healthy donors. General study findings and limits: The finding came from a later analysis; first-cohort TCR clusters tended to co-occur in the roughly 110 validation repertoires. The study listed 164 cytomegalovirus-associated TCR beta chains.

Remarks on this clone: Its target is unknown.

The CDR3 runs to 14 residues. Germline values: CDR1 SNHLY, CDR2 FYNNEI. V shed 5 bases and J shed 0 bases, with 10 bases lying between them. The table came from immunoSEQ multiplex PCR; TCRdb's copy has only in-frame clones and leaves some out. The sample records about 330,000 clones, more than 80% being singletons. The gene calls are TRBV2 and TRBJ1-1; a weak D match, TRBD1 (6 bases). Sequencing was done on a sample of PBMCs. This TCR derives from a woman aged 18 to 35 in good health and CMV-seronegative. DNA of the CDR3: TGTGCCAGCAGTCTAACAGGGATGAACACTGAAGCTTTCTTT. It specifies CASSLTGMNTEAFF.